The entry below describes one T cell receptor (beta chain). The protocol was immunoSEQ multiplex PCR, while the TCRdb copy is restricted to in-frame clones and leaves out a portion. This sample yields some 15,000 clones, of which approximately 91% are seen a single time; under 55% belongs to the top ten. The data were obtained in a study of T cell clones after liver transplantation. The clonotype originates from a human donor who received a liver transplant. Sequencing used CD8+ T cells from blood, obtained before liver transplant.

CDR3 residues: CASSLERGHSLNTEAFF. CDR3 nucleotide sequence: TGCGCCAGCAGCTTGGAAAGGGGGCATTCCCTGAACACTGAAGCTTTCTTT. The chain combines TRBV5-1 with TRBJ1-1, with 7 nucleotides matching TRBD1. The CDR3 has 17 amino acids. Germline CDR1 is SGHRS and CDR2 is YFSETQ. J lost 0 bases, V lost 0 bases, and 8 bases had no gene match. The whole variable domain, remainder taken from reference TRBV5-1 and TRBJ1-1, is KAGVTQTPRYLIKTRGQQVTLSCSPISGHRSVSWYQQTPGQGLQFLFEYFSETQRNKGNFPGRFSGRQFSNSRSEMNVSTLELGDSALYLCASSLERGHSLNTEAFFGQGTRLTVV.